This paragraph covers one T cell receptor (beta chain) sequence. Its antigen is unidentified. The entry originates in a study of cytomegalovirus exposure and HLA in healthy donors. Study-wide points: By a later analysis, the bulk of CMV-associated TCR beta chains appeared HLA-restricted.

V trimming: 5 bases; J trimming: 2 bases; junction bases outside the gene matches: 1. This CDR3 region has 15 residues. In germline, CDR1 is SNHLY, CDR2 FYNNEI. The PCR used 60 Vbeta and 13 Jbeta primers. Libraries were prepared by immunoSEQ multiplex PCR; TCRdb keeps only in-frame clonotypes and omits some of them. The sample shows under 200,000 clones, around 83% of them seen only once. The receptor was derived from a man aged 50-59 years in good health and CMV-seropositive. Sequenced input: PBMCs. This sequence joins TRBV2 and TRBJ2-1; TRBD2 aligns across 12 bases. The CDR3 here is CASSRLAGAYNEQFF. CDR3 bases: TGTGCCAGCAGTAGACTAGCGGGGGCCTACAATGAGCAGTTCTTC.